These T cell receptor beta chains were read from a single sample in a study of T cell repertoires in cytomegalovirus infection. These TCRs' antigens remain unknown. Each CDR3 protein gets one entry after TCRdb re-called the reads with MiXCR. The profile shows roughly 990,000 distinct CDR3 sequences, around 30% of them singletons. Specimen: cultured CD8+ T cells from PBMCs, collected from culture after CMV antigen stimulation. All receptors derive from a human donor in good health (CMV status not recorded). Some clones in this sample may be carry-over from other donors' samples. Each CDR3 is given with its conserved first and last residue. The D gene is left open where the match is weak. Clone size is not always given. Where it is, it says once, few, many or a class for expanded clones.

TRBD1	few	TRBV7-3	TRBJ2-4	CASRGGAENIQYF	TGTGCCAGCAGAGGGGGCGCGGAAAACATTCAGTACTTC
NA	NA	TRBV6-5	TRBJ1-1	CASSYSVQFGTEAFF	TGTGCCAGCAGTTACTCGGTCCAGTTTGGCACTGAAGCTTTCTTT
NA	few	TRBV5-6	TRBJ2-3	CASSGEVTAAQYF	TGTGCCAGCAGCGGTGAGGTCACAGCTGCGCAGTATTTT
NA	many	TRBV7-6	TRBJ1-6	CASSLVGEANSPLHF	TGTGCCAGCAGCTTAGTAGGGGAGGCGAATTCACCCCTCCACTTT
NA	NA	TRBV27	TRBJ2-2	CASSLWPTGELFF	TGTGCCAGCAGTTTGTGGCCCACCGGGGAGCTGTTTTTT
NA	once	TRBV24-1	TRBJ1-2	CATSAGALYGYTF	TGTGCCACCAGTGCTGGAGCACTCTATGGCTACACCTTC
NA	NA	TRBV5-1	TRBJ2-1	CASRAYNEQFF	TGCGCCAGCAGAGCGTACAATGAGCAGTTCTTC
TRBD1	once	TRBV15	TRBJ1-1	CATSRVARGTEAFF	TGTGCCACCAGCAGAGTCGCCAGGGGGACTGAAGCTTTCTTT
NA	NA	TRBV7-9	TRBJ2-1	CASSSETGKFLSYNEQFF	TGTGCCAGCAGCTCTGAAACAGGGAAATTCTTATCCTACAATGAGCAGTTCTTC
NA	few	TRBV6-5	TRBJ2-5	CASSYSSIPLGRLGEETQYF	TGTGCCAGCAGTTACTCCTCCATTCCCCTGGGCAGGCTGGGAGAAGAGACCCAGTACTTC
TRBD2	NA	TRBV4-2	TRBJ2-3	CASSQAWLAGDTQYF	TGTGCCAGCAGCCAAGCTTGGCTAGCGGGGGATACGCAGTATTTT
TRBD1	NA	TRBV20-1	TRBJ2-7	CSATNRDRGTYEQYF	TGCAGTGCTACGAACCGGGACAGGGGGACCTACGAGCAGTACTTC
NA	few	TRBV27	TRBJ2-7	CASRKGHGYGQYF	TGTGCCAGCAGGAAGGGACACGGTTACGGGCAGTACTTC
NA	NA	TRBV2	TRBJ2-2	CASSHKYTGELFF	TGTGCCAGCAGTCACAAGTACACCGGGGAGCTGTTTTTT
NA	few	TRBV7-6	TRBJ2-3	CASSELGRAQYF	TGTGCCAGCAGCGAACTAGGAAGGGCACAGTATTTT
NA	NA	TRBV7-6	TRBJ2-3	CASSLAGGWGDTQYF	TGTGCCAGCAGCTTAGCTGGGGGCTGGGGAGATACGCAGTATTTT
NA	NA	TRBV13	TRBJ1-5	CASSLGRRSNQPQHF	TGTGCCAGCAGCTTGGGCAGGCGTAGTAATCAGCCCCAGCATTTT
TRBD2	NA	TRBV20-1	TRBJ2-1	CSARFRGDGPSYNEQFF	TGCAGTGCTAGATTCCGGGGGGACGGGCCCTCCTACAATGAGCAGTTCTTC
NA	many	TRBV28	TRBJ1-6	CASSTGGQPSSYNSPLHF	TGTGCCAGCAGTACGGGCGGGCAGCCAAGCTCCTATAATTCACCCCTCCACTTT
NA	few	TRBV5-4	TRBJ1-1	CASSFWLGHTEAFF	TGTGCCAGCAGCTTCTGGCTGGGTCACACTGAAGCTTTCTTT
NA	few	TRBV19	TRBJ1-2	CASSITGISYFGYTF	TGTGCCAGTAGTATAACAGGGATTTCCTATTTTGGCTACACCTTC
TRBD1	NA	TRBV4-1	TRBJ2-1	CASSPPGQAYNEQFF	TGCGCCAGCAGCCCTCCGGGACAGGCCTACAATGAGCAGTTCTTC
NA	many	TRBV28	TRBJ1-1	CASRPAGMGTEAFF	TGTGCCAGCAGACCCGCGGGAATGGGGACTGAAGCTTTCTTT
NA	NA	TRBV4-1	TRBJ2-7	CASSQDGIPLSYEQYF	TGCGCCAGCAGCCAAGATGGGATTCCTCTATCCTACGAGCAGTACTTC
NA	NA	TRBV15	TRBJ2-6	CATSRLPDSGANVLTF	TGTGCCACCAGCAGACTACCCGATTCTGGGGCCAACGTCCTGACTTTC
NA	few	TRBV2	TRBJ2-3	CASKDTQYF	TGTGCCAGCAAAGATACGCAGTATTTT
NA	NA	TRBV2	TRBJ2-7	CANRASGYEQYF	TGTGCCAACCGGGCCTCAGGCTACGAGCAGTACTTC
TRBD1	NA	TRBV6-4	TRBJ2-1	CASSDGTGGSNEQFF	TGTGCCAGCAGTGACGGGACAGGGGGCTCGAATGAGCAGTTCTTC
TRBD2	NA	TRBV7-6	TRBJ2-1	CASSLGAGVNNEQFF	TGTGCCAGCAGCTTAGGAGCGGGGGTGAACAATGAGCAGTTCTTC
TRBD1	NA	TRBV29-1	TRBJ1-1	CSVPWTGVATEAFF	TGCAGCGTACCTTGGACAGGGGTGGCGACTGAAGCTTTCTTT
NA	few	TRBV12-5	TRBJ2-4	CASALEVGSDIQYF	TGTGCTAGTGCATTAGAGGTGGGTTCGGACATTCAGTACTTC
NA	few	TRBV12-3/TRBV12-4	TRBJ1-4	CASSFFPPKEKLFF	TGTGCCAGCAGTTTCTTCCCTCCGAAAGAAAAACTGTTTTTT
NA	many	TRBV6-1	TRBJ1-2	CASRQNGLGYTF	TGTGCCAGCAGACAAAACGGGCTGGGCTACACCTTC
NA	NA	TRBV12-3/TRBV12-4	TRBJ2-7	CAGSPPEALYEQYF	TGTGCCGGCAGTCCCCCGGAGGCGCTATACGAGCAGTACTTC
NA	NA	TRBV6-2/TRBV6-3	TRBJ1-1	CASNLPWTRGTEAFF	TGTGCCAGCAACCTCCCGTGGACACGGGGCACTGAAGCTTTCTTT
NA	NA	TRBV7-3	TRBJ2-5	CASSLPREETQYF	TGTGCCAGCAGCTTACCCCGGGAAGAGACCCAGTACTTC
NA	NA	TRBV20-1	TRBJ2-3	CSATRDATQYF	TGCAGTGCTACAAGAGATGCTACGCAGTATTTT
NA	once	TRBV18	TRBJ1-5	CASSPSGTDSNQPQHF	TGTGCCAGCTCACCAAGCGGAACGGATAGCAATCAGCCCCAGCATTTT
TRBD2	many	TRBV5-4	TRBJ2-7	CASSFRVSGGDEQYF	TGTGCCAGCAGCTTTCGCGTTAGCGGGGGGGACGAGCAGTACTTC
TRBD1	NA	TRBV12-3/TRBV12-4	TRBJ2-1	CASSAGTGGVNEQFF	TGTGCCAGCAGTGCCGGGACAGGGGGGGTCAATGAGCAGTTCTTC
TRBD1	NA	TRBV28	TRBJ1-2	CASSRTGGIYYGYTF	TGTGCCAGCAGTCGCACAGGGGGTATATACTATGGCTACACCTTC
NA	NA	TRBV28	TRBJ2-5	CASSSPYRETQYF	TGTGCCAGCAGTTCACCTTACCGGGAGACCCAGTACTTC